This T cell receptor (beta chain) was sequenced during a study of cytomegalovirus exposure and HLA in healthy donors. Overall study findings and caveats: The classifier reportedly diagnosed cytomegalovirus status with high specificity and sensitivity. For most TCR sequences rarity was the rule, although some public TCRs occurred in many donors.

In regard to this clone: Its antigen is undetermined.

The PCR had 60 Vbeta and 13 Jbeta primers. How the authors handled the data: As a later analysis found, there were 78 million or so unique TCR beta chains, of which roughly 11 million were shared. TCRdb's table, derived via immunoSEQ multiplex PCR, lists solely in-frame clones and lacks some. The V and J calls and the clone size are those of that table, but D and trimming were determined from the DNA. This repertoire includes about 65,000 clones. Sequencing was done on a sample of PBMCs. The clonotype originates from a boy younger than 18 in good health and CMV-seronegative.

The CDR3 loop reads CASSPSLATSTDTQYF. The CDR3 DNA reads as TGTGCCAGCTCACCTTCGCTAGCGACCAGCACAGATACGCAGTATTTT. This chain uses TRBV18 with TRBJ2-3, with D tentatively TRBD2 (6 bases). V lost 3 bases and J lost 0, with 13 bases in between. CDR3 size: 16 residues. Germline CDR1 is KGHSH and CDR2 is LQKENI.